These 29 T cell receptor beta chains were all obtained from the same sample, sequenced in a study of graft-versus-host responses after intestinal transplantation. The authors processed graft tissue to release intraepithelial and lamina propria lymphocytes. The assay was immunoSEQ multiplex PCR, and TCRdb's table has in-frame clones only and misses some. Here the sample spans about 37,000 clones, around 87% being singletons. The sample in question was ileum tissue, obtained roughly 200 days after intestinal transplant. Receptors were obtained from a human patient who received an intestinal transplant, so some T cells may come from the graft donor.

The chain employs TRBV27 and TRBJ2-1; D gene unclear. Trimming shortened V by 6 bases and J by 7 bases, and 16 bases separated the two germline ends. Per germline, CDR1 MNHEY and CDR2 SMNVEV (reference sequence). The CDR3 has 14 amino acids. The CDR3 here is CASRPTPWVNEQFF. CDR3 coding DNA: TGTGCCAGCAGACCCACCCCTTGGGTAAATGAGCAGTTCTTC.

The J gene is TRBJ2-1, the V gene TRBV7-2; D call uncertain. Germline values: CDR1 SGHTA, CDR2 FQGNSA. Trimming removed 1 base at V and 6 bases at J, with 10 bases between. This CDR3 has 14 residues. The CDR3 nucleotides are TGTGCCAGCAGCTTAGACGCCTACATCAATGAGCAGTTCTTC. This gives the protein CASSLDAYINEQFF.

The J gene is TRBJ1-4, the V gene TRBV6-1; no firm D call. Germline CDR1 is MNHNS and CDR2 is SASEGT. The CDR3 sequence is 16 residues long. V lost 2 bases and J lost 0, with 10 bases in between. The CDR3 is CASSEWIEATNEKLFF. The CDR3 DNA follows: TGTGCCAGCAGTGAATGGATCGAGGCAACTAATGAAAAACTGTTTTTT.

The rearrangement uses TRBV10-3 and TRBJ1-1; D is ambiguous. Germline V CDR1 and CDR2: ENHRY, SYGVKD. This CDR3 region has 13 residues. Trimming stripped 4 bases from V and 1 base from J, with 7 bases between. The CDR3 DNA reads TGTGCCATCAGTGCCGGGCCGAACACTGAAGCTTTCTTT. It codes for CAISAGPNTEAFF.

The chain combines TRBV13 with TRBJ2-7; 7 bases are shared with TRBD2. The CDR3 is 17 amino acids. J lost 5 bases, V lost 0 bases, and 13 bases had no gene match. Germline V CDR1 and CDR2: PRHDT, FYEKMQ (reference sequence). CDR3 residues: CASSLGPPGRGGNEQYF. The CDR3 nucleotides read TGTGCCAGCAGCTTAGGGCCCCCGGGGAGGGGAGGTAACGAGCAGTACTTC. The full variable domain, with the rest looked up from reference TRBV13 and TRBJ2-7, is AAGVIQSPRHLIKEKRETATLKCYPIPRHDTVYWYQQGPGQDPQFLISFYEKMQSDKGSIPDRFSAQQFSDYHSELNMSSLELGDSALYFCASSLGPPGRGGNEQYFGPGTRLTVT.

The chain has TRBV28 and TRBJ2-3, with 7 bases identical to TRBD1. This CDR3 has 15 amino acids. J gave up 2 bases and V 4 bases, and 6 bases lay outside the gene matches. Germline CDR1 is MDHEN and CDR2 is SYDVKM. The CDR3 bases are TGTGCCAGCAGTTACCGGGACAGACACACAGATACGCAGTATTTT. The encoded protein is CASSYRDRHTDTQYF.

The chain recombines TRBV5-6 with TRBJ2-7; a weak D match, TRBD1 (7 bases). The ends were cut back, 5 bases at V and 3 bases at J, with 24 bases in the middle. Germline CDR1 SGHDT, CDR2 YYEEEE. This CDR3 is 17 amino acids long. The DNA for the CDR3 is TGTGCCAGCAGTTCCGGGACAGTCGCGATGGGGGGCTACGAGCAGTACTTC. Translating gives CASSSGTVAMGGYEQYF.

The CDR3 spells CASSLRSGQDTQYF. The CDR3 coding sequence is TGTGCCAGCAGCCTGCGAAGCGGTCAAGATACGCAGTATTTT. This chain connects TRBV5-4 to TRBJ2-3, with D possibly TRBD2 on 5 matching bases. CDR3 length: 14 residues. In germline, CDR1 is SGHNT, CDR2 YYREEE (reference sequence). V was trimmed by 4 bases and J by 5 bases, leaving 14 bases between them.

The V call is TRBV5-1, the J call TRBJ2-3, with 10 bases matching TRBD2. V trimming: 4 bases; J trimming: 0 bases; junction bases outside the gene matches: 5. This CDR3 has 16 residues. CDR1 is SGHRS and CDR2 is YFSETQ in the germline V gene. CDR3: CASSELAGTSTDTQYF. In nucleotides, the CDR3 is TGCGCCAGCAGCGAACTAGCGGGGACTAGCACAGATACGCAGTATTTT.

Comments on this clone: The junction shows a germline mismatch at one end, possibly a read error. The V and J genes are TRBV20-1 and TRBJ1-4; maybe TRBD1 (5 bases). The CDR3 contains 9 residues. The V gene's germline CDR1 is DFQATT and CDR2 SNEGSKA (reference sequence). CDR3 in amino acids: CSAGSGGVF. CDR3 coding DNA: TGCAGTGCCGGAAGCGGGGGTGTCTTT.

This chain's CDR3 is CASRPGLGQNIQYF. As DNA, the CDR3 is TGTGCCAGCAGACCAGGACTGGGCCAAAACATTCAGTACTTC. The chain employs TRBV27 and TRBJ2-4, with D perhaps TRBD2 (5 bases). V dropped 6 bases and J dropped 5 bases, with 14 bases sitting between them. This CDR3 has 14 amino acids. The germline CDR1 and CDR2 sequences are MNHEY and SMNVEV (reference sequence).

The chain employs TRBV5-6 and TRBJ2-2; D unclear. This CDR3 spans 13 amino acids. V was trimmed by 1 base and J by 13 bases, leaving 14 bases between them. Germline loops: CDR1 SGHDT, CDR2 YYEEEE. The CDR3 is CASSLLRQPGLFF. CDR3 in DNA: TGTGCCAGCAGCTTGCTCCGACAACCGGGGCTGTTTTTT.

The chain couples TRBV4-1 to TRBJ1-5; 9 nucleotides agree with TRBD1. This CDR3 is built from 16 residues. The V segment lost 3 bases and the J segment 6 bases; nucleotides outside the gene matches: 9. The germline V gene has CDR1 MGHRA and CDR2 YSYEKL. The CDR3 DNA reads TGCGCCAGCAGCCACGTTGTACAGGGGGCAGGTCAGCCCCAGCATTTT. It yields the protein CASSHVVQGAGQPQHF.

With regard to this clone: The sample holds other DNA sequences that translate to the same CDR3. J is TRBJ2-2 and V is TRBV2; D is uncertain. V lost 11 bases, J lost 6 bases, and 13 bases lay in between. This CDR3 contains 12 residues. CDR1 SNHLY and CDR2 FYNNEI come from the germline V gene. CDR3 loop: CASREVPGELFF. The CDR3 nucleotides read TGTGCCTCCCGTGAGGTTCCCGGGGAGCTGTTTTTT.

The CDR3 spells CASSPGANVLTF. CDR3 DNA sequence: TGTGCCAGCAGTCCTGGGGCCAACGTCCTGACTTTC. The chain has TRBV25-1 and TRBJ2-6; D remains ambiguous. The germline V gene has CDR1 MGHDK and CDR2 SYGVNS. V was trimmed by 5 bases and J by 2 bases, leaving 1 base between them. CDR3 length: 12 amino acids.

This chain links TRBV2 with TRBJ2-3; D unresolved. CDR1 SNHLY and CDR2 FYNNEI come from the germline V gene. V was pared by 9 bases and J by 4 bases, with 17 bases between. The CDR3 contains 14 residues. CDR3 protein: CARSFLIRADTQYF. The CDR3 bases are TGTGCCAGAAGCTTCCTAATTAGGGCAGATACGCAGTATTTT.

This chain links TRBV9 with TRBJ2-5, with D perhaps TRBD2 (6 bases). The CDR3 is 16 residues long. Germline V gene lookup returns CDR1 SGDLS and CDR2 YYNGEE. V lost 0 bases and J 3 bases, leaving 15 bases between the germline ends. Written as DNA, the CDR3 is TGTGCCAGCAGCGTAGGCGGGACCGGGGCCAAAGAGACCCAGTACTTC. Translating gives CASSVGGTGAKETQYF.

The chain carries TRBV4-2 and TRBJ2-3, with D perhaps TRBD2 (6 bases). The CDR3 has 17 residues. Trimming removed 4 bases at V and 0 bases at J, with 17 bases between. CDR1 and CDR2 from the germline V gene are LGHNA and YNFKEQ. CDR3 region: CASSPRGVAESTDTQYF. In DNA form, the CDR3 reads TGTGCCAGCAGCCCCAGAGGAGTAGCGGAAAGCACAGATACGCAGTATTTT.

The chain recombines TRBV18 with TRBJ1-2; TRBD1 matches 7 bases. The length of the CDR3 is 12 residues. Looked up from germline, CDR1 is KGHSH and CDR2 is LQKENI. V was clipped by 0 bases and J by 10 bases; unmatched bases: 2. This CDR3 reads CASSPPTGNYTF. In DNA, the CDR3 is TGTGCCAGCTCACCACCGACAGGGAACTACACCTTC. Full variable domain (missing parts from reference TRBV18 and TRBJ1-2): NAGVMQNPRHLVRRRGQEARLRCSPMKGHSHVYWYRQLPEEGLKFMVYLQKENIIDESGMPKERFSAEFPKEGPSILRIQQVVRGDSAAYFCASSPPTGNYTFGSGTRLTVV.

The chain carries TRBV18 and TRBJ2-1, with 13 bases that match TRBD2. CDR1 and CDR2 from the germline V gene are KGHSH and LQKENI. V shed 3 bases, J shed 6 bases, and the junction held 5 bases outside the gene matches. The CDR3 sequence is 16 residues long. The CDR3 DNA follows: TGTGCCAGCTCACCGACGGGACTAGCGGGGTCCAATGAGCAGTTCTTC. Translated: CASSPTGLAGSNEQFF.

V and J are TRBV19 and TRBJ2-5, with D perhaps matching TRBD1 or TRBD2 (6 bases each). The CDR3 contains 13 residues. Looked up from germline, CDR1 is LNHDA and CDR2 is SQIVND (reference sequence). The germline V and J ends were trimmed by 3 bases and 5 bases, with 10 bases remaining between them. CDR3 bases: TGTGCCAGTAGTATCGGAGGGGGGGAGACCCAGTACTTC. Its protein is CASSIGGGETQYF.

The chain joins TRBV7-2 to TRBJ1-5; D gene ambiguous. Germline-derived CDR1 and CDR2 are SGHTA and FQGNSA. The CDR3 is 13 residues long. The ends were cut back, 5 bases at V and 6 bases at J, with 11 bases in the middle. CDR3 amino acids: CASSAWGSQPQHF. In DNA, the CDR3 is TGTGCCAGCAGCGCCTGGGGTAGTCAGCCCCAGCATTTT.

V gene TRBV5-1 combines with J gene TRBJ2-1; no firm D call. CDR1 is SGHRS, CDR2 YFSETQ, per germline. The CDR3 contains 14 residues. V was pared by 4 bases and J by 4 bases, with 12 bases between. CDR3 sequence: CASSPLQAYNEQFF. The CDR3 nucleotides read TGCGCCAGCAGCCCCTTACAAGCGTACAATGAGCAGTTCTTC.

The V and J genes are TRBV5-1 and TRBJ2-2, with 8 bases that match TRBD2. V was clipped by 5 bases and J by 1 base; unmatched bases: 10. The CDR3 is 17 amino acids. CDR1 SGHRS and CDR2 YFSETQ come from the germline V gene. In DNA, the CDR3 is TGCGCCAGCAGAATTGGAAGCGGGGGTGTGAACACCGGGGAGCTGTTTTTT. Amino acids: CASRIGSGGVNTGELFF.

There are a few counts of this clone. The gene calls are TRBV7-9 and TRBJ2-5; D might be TRBD2 (5 bases). The V gene's germline CDR1 is SEHNR and CDR2 FQNEAQ (reference sequence). CDR3 length equals 13 residues. V lost 5 bases, J lost 2 bases, and 9 bases lay in between. The CDR3 DNA is TGTGCCAGCAGCCTCGGGGAACAAGAGACCCAGTACTTC. Protein: CASSLGEQETQYF.

This chain uses TRBV28 with TRBJ2-2; tentative D call: TRBD1 (6 bases). The CDR3 runs to 16 residues. CDR1 is MDHEN and CDR2 is SYDVKM in the germline V gene. V was shortened by 6 bases and J by 5 bases, with 19 bases between the two germline ends. In DNA, the CDR3 is TGTGCCAGCAGGACTAAGATTACAGGGTATACCGGGGAGCTGTTTTTT. Amino acid sequence: CASRTKITGYTGELFF.

The chain links TRBV9 to TRBJ2-3; D gene unclear. This CDR3 is 15 amino acids long. V lost 3 bases, J lost 0 bases, and 11 bases lay in between. Germline-derived CDR1 and CDR2 are SGDLS and YYNGEE. CDR3 protein: CASSAQPSSTDTQYF. DNA of the CDR3: TGTGCCAGCAGCGCTCAACCGTCCAGCACAGATACGCAGTATTTT.

In its sample, this clone was seen once. The chain carries TRBV28 and TRBJ2-5; the match to TRBD2 covers 11 bases. V was clipped by 5 bases and J by 4 bases; unmatched bases: 9. Germline CDR1 and CDR2: MDHEN and SYDVKM. This CDR3 contains 16 residues. As DNA, the CDR3 is TGTGCCAGCAGTCCGACTAGCGGGATTAAGTCAGAGACCCAGTACTTC. Translating it yields CASSPTSGIKSETQYF.

The V and J genes are TRBV10-1 and TRBJ2-7; a weak D match, TRBD2 (5 bases). This CDR3 spans 13 amino acids. Germline loops: CDR1 WNHNN, CDR2 SYGVQD (reference sequence). V dropped 4 bases and J dropped 3 bases, with 10 bases sitting between them. CDR3 DNA sequence: TGCGCCAGCAGTGCTCTAGCAGGCTACGAGCAGTACTTC. Translation: CASSALAGYEQYF.